The 24 T cell receptor beta chains below were found in one sample sequenced in a study of T cells in Graves' hyperthyroidism and ophthalmopathy. From RNA transcripts, TCR beta CDR3 regions were amplified. RT-PCR in the first round (using the HTBI primer set) targeted the TCR CDR3. TCRdb reprocessed the multiplex PCR reads with MiXCR, giving one entry per CDR3 protein. The profile covers roughly 800,000 distinct CDR3 sequences, with roughly 37% appearing a single time and 8.9% taken by the ten largest. Sequenced: blood. The receptors shown here come from a man in his late teens or twenties with Graves' hyperthyroidism.

This clonotype was found a few times. The J gene is TRBJ2-5, the V gene TRBV5-6; D may be TRBD2 (5 bases). CDR3 length: 13 amino acids. Germline V gives CDR1 SGHDT, CDR2 YYEEEE. Between the trimmed V and J ends, which lost 1 base and 6 bases, there was a span of 10 bases. CDR3 loop: CASSLKREKTQYF. DNA for the CDR3: TGTGCCAGCAGCTTGAAGAGGGAGAAGACCCAGTACTTC. The full variable domain, in which reference TRBV5-6 and TRBJ2-5 provide the parts outside the CDR3, is DAGVTQSPTHLIKTRGQQVTLRCSPKSGHDTVSWYQQALGQGPQFIFQYYEEEERQRGNFPDRFSGHQFPNYSSELNVNALLLGDSALYLCASSLKREKTQYFGPGTRLLVL.

This clonotype turned up a few times. This chain connects TRBV28 to TRBJ2-5, with 8 nucleotides matching TRBD2. The CDR3 is 16 amino acids. Germline V gene sequence: CDR1 MDHEN, CDR2 SYDVKM. V was clipped by 3 bases and J by 5 bases; unmatched bases: 11. The CDR3 region has the DNA TGTGCCAGCAGTTTCTCTGGACTAGCCGCCGGGGAGACCCAGTACTTC. As protein: CASSFSGLAAGETQYF.

This clonotype was recorded only once. This chain joins TRBV15 and TRBJ1-4; D remains unclear. Germline V gene lookup returns CDR1 LNHNV and CDR2 YYDKDF (reference sequence). V dropped 4 bases and J dropped 3 bases, with 9 bases sitting between them. CDR3 length: 14 amino acids. CDR3 DNA sequence: TGTGCCACCAGCAAGAGGGCCCCTAATGAAAAACTGTTTTTT. Its translation: CATSKRAPNEKLFF.

This clonotype appeared many times. The CDR3 region is CASSFRDADNSPLHF. In DNA form, the CDR3 reads TGTGCCAGCAGCTTCCGGGACGCCGATAATTCACCCCTCCACTTT. V is TRBV7-9 and J is TRBJ1-6; tentatively, D is TRBD1 (5 bases). CDR1 and CDR2 from the germline V gene are SEHNR and FQNEAQ (reference sequence). CDR3 length: 15 residues. Trimming removed 3 bases from V and 5 bases from J, with 11 bases in between.

The table lists this clonotype with many counts. The chain employs TRBV12-3 or TRBV12-4 and TRBJ2-7; 13 bases map to TRBD2. The CDR3 is made up of 14 amino acids. V shed 6 bases and J 3 bases; nucleotides not matched to a gene: 2. This CDR3 reads CASRGLAGNYEQYF. Here the CDR3 DNA reads TGTGCCAGCAGGGGACTAGCGGGGAACTACGAGCAGTACTTC.

The chain employs TRBV7-2 and TRBJ1-6; D might be TRBD1 (5 bases). V lost 5 bases to trimming and J lost 6 bases, with 11 bases between them. This CDR3 comprises 14 residues. Germline V CDR1 and CDR2: SGHTA, FQGNSA. This CDR3 is CASSTGRVNSPLHF. The CDR3, as DNA: TGTGCCAGCAGCACCGGCAGGGTTAATTCACCCCTCCACTTT.

The rearrangement links TRBV7-9 to TRBJ2-5, with 7 bases matching TRBD1. The germline V gene has CDR1 SEHNR and CDR2 FQNEAQ (reference sequence). CDR3 length equals 14 residues. V trimming: 5 bases; J trimming: 5 bases; junction bases outside the gene matches: 8. The CDR3 coding sequence is TGTGCCAGCAGCCAAGGACAGGCCAGGGAGACCCAGTACTTC. As protein: CASSQGQARETQYF.

The genes are TRBV7-9 and TRBJ1-1, with unresolved D. Germline assignment: CDR1 SEHNR and CDR2 FQNEAQ (reference sequence). This CDR3 is built from 12 residues. V gave up 8 bases and J gave up 4 bases, with 11 bases separating them. Here the CDR3 DNA reads TGTGCCAGCCGGGCCGCGACCACTGAAGCTTTCTTT. As protein: CASRAATTEAFF.

V gene TRBV19 combines with J gene TRBJ2-7; 8 nucleotides agree with TRBD1. With V trimmed by 6 bases and J by 2 bases, 9 bases remained unmatched. In germline, CDR1 is LNHDA, CDR2 SQIVND (reference sequence). There are 15 residues in the CDR3. The DNA for the CDR3 is TGTGCCAGTAGGAAGGACAGGGCCGGACCCTACGAGCAGTACTTC. Protein sequence: CASRKDRAGPYEQYF.

This clonotype has more than one count but fewer than ten. The chain carries TRBV5-6 and TRBJ2-7, with 9 bases that match TRBD1. V was pared by 3 bases and J by 0 bases, with 4 bases of the junction left unmatched. CDR3 size: 15 residues. Germline V CDR1 and CDR2: SGHDT, YYEEEE. The CDR3 nucleotides read TGTGCCAGCAGCTCCGGGACAGGGAGCTCCTACGAGCAGTACTTC. It translates to CASSSGTGSSYEQYF. Supplemented by reference TRBV5-6 and TRBJ2-7, the full variable domain reads DAGVTQSPTHLIKTRGQQVTLRCSPKSGHDTVSWYQQALGQGPQFIFQYYEEEERQRGNFPDRFSGHQFPNYSSELNVNALLLGDSALYLCASSSGTGSSYEQYFGPGTRLTVT.

Written as DNA, the CDR3 is TGTGCCAGCAGCCCTGAAAGAACCGGGGAGCTGTTTTTT. Its translation: CASSPERTGELFF. The genes are TRBV7-9 and TRBJ2-2, with D uncertain. Per germline, CDR1 SEHNR and CDR2 FQNEAQ (reference sequence). V was trimmed by 5 bases and J by 5 bases, leaving 9 bases between them. The CDR3 totals 13 residues.

A remark on this clonotype: The junction departs from germline at one end; a sequencing error may be responsible. The chain has TRBV7-9 and TRBJ2-7; D is perhaps TRBD2 (6 bases). The CDR3 sequence is 14 residues long. Germline loops: CDR1 SEHNR, CDR2 FQNEAQ (reference sequence). This CDR3 is CASSHSGLSYEQYF. CDR3 sequence (DNA): TGCGCCAGCAGCCACTCGGGACTCTCCTACGAGCAGTACTTC.

This chain uses TRBV15 with TRBJ2-7; 7 nucleotides line up with TRBD2. Trimming cost V 2 bases and J 6 bases; bases outside gene matches: 13. The CDR3 covers 16 residues. Germline values: CDR1 LNHNV, CDR2 YYDKDF (reference sequence). The CDR3 protein is CATSRPRGRGLGEQYF. DNA for the CDR3: TGTGCCACCAGCAGACCCCGTGGGAGGGGTTTAGGCGAGCAGTACTTC.

The V and J genes are TRBV20-1 and TRBJ1-5, with 7 bases that match TRBD1. This CDR3 region has 18 residues. The V gene's germline CDR1 is DFQATT and CDR2 SNEGSKA (reference sequence). With V trimmed by 5 bases and J by 2 bases, 18 bases remained unmatched. CDR3 in DNA: TGCAGTGCTCACCCACCGGGACAGTCGAGAATGGGCAATCAGCCCCAGCATTTT. It codes for CSAHPPGQSRMGNQPQHF.

This chain links TRBV11-1 with TRBJ1-2; D gene ambiguous. The CDR3 extends over 14 amino acids. CDR1 SGHAT and CDR2 FQDESV come from the germline V gene (reference sequence). Between the trimmed V and J ends, which lost 1 base and 4 bases, there was a span of 10 bases. The CDR3 loop is CASSLEDLTYGYTF. As DNA, the CDR3 is TGTGCCAGCAGCTTAGAAGATCTGACCTATGGCTACACCTTC.

The CDR3, as DNA: TGCAGCGTTGATATCGACGGATCCTACGAGCAGTACTTC. It translates to CSVDIDGSYEQYF. This chain joins TRBV29-1 and TRBJ2-7; D is unresolved. CDR3 size: 13 residues. The V end was cut by 3 bases, the J end by 1 base, with 10 bases between. Looked up from germline, CDR1 is SQVTM and CDR2 is ANQGSEA.

The chain uses TRBV7-3 and TRBJ1-1; D not certain. Between the trimmed V and J ends, which lost 4 bases and 2 bases, there was a span of 11 bases. The CDR3 has 14 amino acids. From germline, CDR1 is SGHTA and CDR2 FQGTGA. The CDR3, as DNA: TGTGCCAGCAGCTCGAAAGGAGGAAACACTGAAGCTTTCTTT. Translated: CASSSKGGNTEAFF.

The table lists this clonotype with a few counts. The chain is built from TRBV20-1 and TRBJ2-2; D ambiguous. The ends were cut back, 3 bases at V and 7 bases at J, with 12 bases in the middle. The CDR3 contains 13 residues. CDR1 is DFQATT and CDR2 is SNEGSKA in the germline V gene (reference sequence). CDR3: CSASPEPYGELFF. CDR3 in DNA: TGCAGTGCTAGCCCCGAACCTTACGGGGAGCTGTTTTTT.

This clonotype has only a few counts. At one of its ends the junction is not consistent with the germline gene, which may arise from a read error. The rearrangement uses TRBV4-1 and TRBJ2-5; 8 bases are a match to TRBD1. Germline assignment: CDR1 MGHRA and CDR2 YSYEKL. CDR3 size: 16 residues. The CDR3 DNA is TGTGCCAGCAGCCAAGCGGACAGGGTAGAGTGGGAGACCCAGTACTTC. Its translation: CASSQADRVEWETQYF.

Note on this clonotype: The junction departs from germline at one end; a sequencing error may be responsible. The CDR3 here is CSVEQGNTRELFF. CDR3 nucleotides: TGCAGCGTTGAGCAGGGGAACACCAGGGAGCTGTTTTTT. The genes are TRBV29-1 and TRBJ2-2; D perhaps matches TRBD1 (6 bases). The CDR3 length is 13 residues. Germline-derived CDR1 and CDR2 are SQVTM and ANQGSEA.

Points on this clonotype: A much larger clone lies one base from this, so it may be a read error. The chain recombines TRBV10-3 with TRBJ1-1; D ambiguous. This CDR3 is 14 amino acids long. Germline V gene data show CDR1 as ENHRY and CDR2 as SYGVKD. CDR3 DNA: TGTGCCAGCAGTGAGTCAAGGAGGAACACTGAAGCTTTCTTT. This codes for CASSESRRNTEAFF.

In its sample, this clonotype was seen many times. CDR3 protein: CASSPLGGNTIYF. CDR3 sequence (DNA): TGTGCCAGCAGTCCCTTAGGTGGAAACACCATATATTTT. The chain employs TRBV12-3 or TRBV12-4 and TRBJ1-3, with D unclear. V shed 5 bases and J shed 3 bases, with 8 bases lying between them. The CDR3 sequence is 13 residues long.

This clonotype was seen a handful of times. The chain employs TRBV5-1 and TRBJ2-7; D gene ambiguous. CDR1 SGHRS and CDR2 YFSETQ come from the germline V gene. V gave up 1 base and J gave up 3 bases, with 11 bases separating them. The CDR3 length is 14 residues. CDR3 region: CASSLNLDLYEQYF. The CDR3, as DNA: TGCGCCAGCAGCTTGAATCTCGATCTCTACGAGCAGTACTTC. Full variable domain (outside the CDR3, taken from reference TRBV5-1 and TRBJ2-7): KAGVTQTPRYLIKTRGQQVTLSCSPISGHRSVSWYQQTPGQGLQFLFEYFSETQRNKGNFPGRFSGRQFSNSRSEMNVSTLELGDSALYLCASSLNLDLYEQYFGPGTRLTVT.

There are many counts of this clonotype. A junction end diverges from the germline sequence, so it may reflect a read error. The chain joins TRBV10-3 to TRBJ2-2, with TRBD1 identical over 7 bases. CDR3 length equals 16 residues. The germline V gene encodes CDR1 ENHRY and CDR2 SYGVKD. The CDR3, as DNA: TGTGCCATCAGGCGGAAAGAGGGGGCGAACAACGGGGAGCTGTTTTTT. It translates to CAIRRKEGANNGELFF.